This T cell receptor (beta chain) was identified in a study of T cell responses to AZD1222 COVID-19 vaccine. General observations from the study: Seropositivity was recorded at baseline in only a handful of AZD1222 recipients.

In regard to this clone: Its specificity is unknown.

This CDR3 comprises 13 residues. Trimming at V came to 8 bases and at J to 3 bases, leaving 5 bases not matched to a gene. Germline CDR1 MDHEN, CDR2 SYDVKM. This table comes from immunoSEQ multiplex PCR, and its TCRdb copy is limited to in-frame clones, with some not included. In the table there are 75,000 to 95,000 clones, about 92% of which are singletons. The material was peripheral blood, obtained on day 0 of MenACWY control vaccination. This TCR was recovered from an adult in good health. The rearrangement joins TRBV28 to TRBJ1-1; 8 bases map to TRBD1. For the CDR3, the DNA is TGTGCCAGCGGGGTGACAGGGGACACTGAAGCTTTCTTT. It specifies CASGVTGDTEAFF.